The rows below give T cell receptor beta chains drawn from one sample of a study of blood T cells in healthy people across ages. Via MiXCR, TCRdb re-called the 5' RACE reads, giving one row per CDR3 protein. Of over a million distinct CDR3 sequences in the sample, almost 60% were seen once. The sample was blood. The source of these receptors is a man between 18 and 29 years old in good health. Both conserved end residues are part of each CDR3. The D gene is left open where the match is weak. Part of the rows lack a size; the others show once, few, many or a class for expanded clones.

TRBD1	TRBV29-1	TRBJ2-3	NA	TGCAGCGTTGACGGGACAGGGGGCACAGATACGCAGTATTTT	CSVDGTGGTDTQYF
TRBD2	TRBV10-1	TRBJ2-5	NA	TGCGCCAGCAGTGAACTAGCGGGAGGGCGAGAGACCCAGTACTTC	CASSELAGGRETQYF
TRBD2	TRBV7-9	TRBJ2-1	NA	TGTGCCAGCAGCTTATGGGGAGCGGGAGGGCACAATGAGCAGTTCTTC	CASSLWGAGGHNEQFF
TRBD2	TRBV20-1	TRBJ2-1	NA	TGCAGTACTACACCACCGGGACTAGGAGGTTCCCAGTTCTTC	CSTTPPGLGGSQFF
TRBD1	TRBV10-3	TRBJ2-7	NA	TGTGCCATCAGTGAGTCCTACGGGACAGGGGTCTACGAGCAGTACTTC	CAISESYGTGVYEQYF
TRBD2	TRBV24-1	TRBJ2-3	once	TGTGCCACCAGTGATTCGATCGGGAGGAGGTCAGATACGCAGTATTTT	CATSDSIGRRSDTQYF
NA	TRBV7-9	TRBJ2-7	few	TGTGCCAGCAGCCCAAAGGATCCGATGGGTCCCAGAGGGCAGTACTTC	CASSPKDPMGPRGQYF
NA	TRBV5-1	TRBJ1-2	NA	TGCGCCAGCAGCCCCCTGGGGGGGGCCGCTAACTATGGCTACACCTTC	CASSPLGGAANYGYTF
NA	TRBV15	TRBJ2-4	few	TGTGCCACCAGCACACTCACCGAGGGGGGGAACATTCAGTACTTC	CATSTLTEGGNIQYF
TRBD1	TRBV10-3	TRBJ1-6	NA	TGTGCCACCTCTAGACAGGGGGATCTTAATTCACCCCTCCACTTT	CATSRQGDLNSPLHF
NA	TRBV5-5	TRBJ2-2	once	TGTGCCAGCAGCCGGCACGGCGGGGAGCTGTTTTTT	CASSRHGGELFF
NA	TRBV29-1	TRBJ1-5	NA	TGCAGCGTCGGTGAAAAGAGCAATCAGCCCCAGCATTTT	CSVGEKSNQPQHF
TRBD2	TRBV9	TRBJ2-5	NA	TGTGCCAGCAGCGGTCTCAGACTAGCGGGTTTTCAAGAGACCCAGTACTTC	CASSGLRLAGFQETQYF
TRBD2	TRBV4-3	TRBJ2-7	NA	TGCGCCAGCAGATTTACTAGCGGGGACTACGAGCAGTACTTC	CASRFTSGDYEQYF
TRBD1	TRBV29-1	TRBJ2-4	once	TGCAGCGCCAACAGGGGAGACATTCAGTACTTC	CSANRGDIQYF